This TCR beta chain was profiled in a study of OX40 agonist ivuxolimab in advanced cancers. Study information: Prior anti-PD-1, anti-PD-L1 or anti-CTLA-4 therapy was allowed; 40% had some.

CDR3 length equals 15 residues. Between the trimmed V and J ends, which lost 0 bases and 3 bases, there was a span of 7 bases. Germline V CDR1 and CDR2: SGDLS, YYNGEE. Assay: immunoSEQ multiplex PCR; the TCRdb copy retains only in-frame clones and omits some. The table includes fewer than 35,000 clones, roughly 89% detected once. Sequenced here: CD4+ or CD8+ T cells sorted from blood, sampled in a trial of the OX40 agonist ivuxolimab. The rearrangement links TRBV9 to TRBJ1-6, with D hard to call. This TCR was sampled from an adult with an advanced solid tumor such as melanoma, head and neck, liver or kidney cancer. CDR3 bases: TGTGCCAGCAGCGTAGGGACCTACTATAATTCACCCCTCCACTTT. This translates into CASSVGTYYNSPLHF. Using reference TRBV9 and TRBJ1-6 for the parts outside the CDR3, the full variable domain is DSGVTQTPKHLITATGQRVTLRCSPRSGDLSVYWYQQSLDQGLQFLIQYYNGEERAKGNILERFSAQQFPDLHSELNLSSLELGDSALYFCASSVGTYYNSPLHFGNGTRLTVT.